These T cell receptor beta chains were read from a single sample in a study of cytomegalovirus exposure and HLA in healthy donors. This table comes from immunoSEQ multiplex PCR, and its TCRdb copy is limited to in-frame clones, with some not included. The sample comprises 150,000 to 200,000 clones, approximately 80% of which are singletons, and 4.5% to 7.5% rests with the top ten. Sample: PBMCs. The source of these receptors is a woman aged 25-40 years in good health and CMV-seropositive. Both conserved end residues are part of each CDR3. The D gene is left open where the match is weak. Clone size appears in some rows only: once, few, many, or a class for an expanded clone.

D | J | size | V | CDR3 | DNA
TRBD2 | TRBJ2-1 | NA | TRBV6-5 | CASSPPGLGGSEQFF | TGTGCCAGCAGTCCCCCCGGACTAGGTGGGAGTGAGCAGTTCTTC
TRBD1 | TRBJ1-2 | NA | TRBV10-3 | CATGDRDRGSSYGYTF | TGTGCCACCGGGGACCGGGACAGGGGGTCGAGCTATGGCTACACCTTC
NA | TRBJ1-1 | NA | TRBV18 | CASSPQQGNTEAFF | TGTGCCAGCTCGCCTCAACAGGGGAACACTGAAGCTTTCTTT
NA | TRBJ1-1 | NA | TRBV6-5 | CASSYLGRTGTEAFF | TGTGCCAGCAGTTACTTGGGTCGGACGGGGACTGAAGCTTTCTTT
TRBD2 | TRBJ2-2 | NA | TRBV10-2 | CASSEVGLPNTGELFF | TGCGCCAGCAGTGAGGTGGGACTACCTAACACCGGGGAGCTGTTTTTT
TRBD1 | TRBJ2-7 | once | TRBV6-5 | CASSDRGLASEQYF | TGTGCCAGCAGCGACAGGGGACTTGCCTCCGAGCAGTACTTC
NA | TRBJ2-5 | NA | TRBV9 | CASSAAGLSMETQYF | TGTGCCAGCAGCGCCGCGGGCTTATCTATGGAGACCCAGTACTTC
NA | TRBJ1-5 | NA | TRBV7-2 | CASSSQQGYQPQHF | TGTGCCAGCAGCTCTCAACAGGGATATCAGCCCCAGCATTTT
TRBD1 | TRBJ1-2 | NA | TRBV5-1 | CASSLDTTGGSYGYTF | TGCGCCAGCAGCTTGGATACGACAGGGGGAAGCTATGGCTACACCTTC
TRBD1 | TRBJ1-1 | NA | TRBV19 | CASRDRGLSQTEAFF | TGTGCCAGCCGTGACAGGGGGCTATCTCAAACTGAAGCTTTCTTT
NA | TRBJ2-7 | NA | TRBV9 | CASSAGTLPYEQYF | TGTGCCAGCAGCGCCGGGACTCTACCCTACGAGCAGTACTTC
NA | TRBJ1-1 | NA | TRBV28 | CASSYTRNTEAFF | TGTGCCAGCAGTTACACAAGGAACACTGAAGCTTTCTTT
TRBD2 | TRBJ2-5 | once | TRBV19 | CASSIGTSGGTQPQYF | TGTGCCAGTAGTATAGGGACTAGCGGGGGGACTCAGCCCCAGTACTTC
TRBD1 | TRBJ2-5 | NA | TRBV18 | CASSPPTHRGQETQYF | TGTGCCAGCTCACCACCGACACACAGGGGGCAAGAGACCCAGTACTTC
NA | TRBJ2-3 | NA | TRBV9 | CASSVANFGTDTQYF | TGTGCCAGCAGCGTAGCCAACTTCGGGACAGATACGCAGTATTTT
NA | TRBJ2-7 | NA | TRBV28 | CASSSMPAVAYEQYF | TGTGCCAGCAGTTCGATGCCCGCGGTAGCCTACGAGCAGTACTTC
TRBD2 | TRBJ2-3 | NA | TRBV5-8 | CASSRGSTQTDTQYF | TGTGCCAGCAGCCGCGGGAGTACACAGACAGATACGCAGTATTTT
NA | TRBJ1-1 | NA | TRBV5-5 | CASSLFPVNTEAFF | TGTGCCAGCAGCTTGTTTCCCGTGAACACTGAAGCTTTCTTT
NA | TRBJ2-1 | NA | TRBV27 | CASRFRGNEQFF | TGTGCCAGCAGATTCAGGGGCAATGAGCAGTTCTTC
NA | TRBJ2-7 | NA | TRBV9 | CASSPGASSYEQYF | TGTGCCAGCAGCCCTGGGGCGAGCTCCTACGAGCAGTACTTC
NA | TRBJ2-3 | NA | TRBV5-3 | CARSFRLSRADTQYF | TGTGCCAGAAGCTTCCGGCTCTCCAGGGCAGATACGCAGTATTTT
NA | TRBJ2-7 | once | TRBV4-1 | CASSQPPEGEGGSSYEQYF | TGCGCCAGCAGCCAACCCCCCGAGGGGGAGGGGGGTAGCTCCTACGAGCAGTACTTC
TRBD1 | TRBJ1-1 | NA | TRBV18 | CASSPGTGENTEAFF | TGTGCCAGCTCACCCGGGACAGGGGAGAACACTGAAGCTTTCTTT
TRBD1 | TRBJ1-2 | once | TRBV5-1 | CASSSLTGEGYTF | TGCGCCAGCAGCTCCCTGACAGGGGAAGGCTACACCTTC
NA | TRBJ1-5 | NA | TRBV15 | CATSREQENNQPQHF | TGTGCCACCAGCAGAGAACAAGAAAACAATCAGCCCCAGCATTTT
NA | TRBJ2-2 | few | TRBV5-4 | CASSFTRVLNTGELFF | TGTGCCAGCAGCTTTACGCGGGTGCTGAACACCGGGGAGCTGTTTTTT